This T cell receptor beta chain originates from a study of post-analysis software for immune sequencing data. General study points: Elevated frequency relative to controls characterized several TRBV segments in patients, TRBV5-6, TRBV5-1 and TRBV20-1 among them.

Many counts were recorded for this clonotype. Its target is not known. The TCR beta cDNA libraries contained unique molecular identifiers. TCRdb ran MiXCR on the PCR reads and lists one entry per CDR3 protein. The sample contains about 190,000 distinct CDR3 sequences, 25% to 35% of which appear only once. Germline V CDR1 and CDR2: MNHNS, SASEGT. This CDR3 contains 11 residues. V was pared by 9 bases and J by 4 bases, with 9 bases between. The chain carries TRBV6-1 and TRBJ1-2; the D is unclear. The sequence was collected from a girl aged 2 to 17 with multiple sclerosis. Sequenced sample: blood. CDR3 region: CASGFLYGYTF. DNA for the CDR3: TGTGCCAGTGGATTCCTCTATGGCTACACCTTC.